This TCR beta chain originates from a study of identical twins. Study outcomes and limitations: Researchers reported weaker excess twin sharing in beta out-of-frame sequences. Beta clonotypes that were abundant in cord blood contained fewer insertions, a pattern absent from memory repertoires. Out-of-frame alpha sequences shared by twins were enriched for low generation probability. The authors noted that invariant MAIT and iNKT cells could partly confound zero-insertion analyses.

Germline lookup yields CDR1 MNHEY and CDR2 SVGAGI. The CDR3 has 11 residues. V was shortened by 2 bases and J by 6 bases, with 5 bases between the two germline ends. TCRdb re-called the 5' RACE reads through MiXCR, storing one row per CDR3 protein. The sample contains some 500,000 distinct CDR3 sequences, approximately 14% of which appear only once. This clonotype was observed a handful of times. Its cognate antigen is unknown. Separately, the same data were catalogued under a study of yellow fever vaccine responses in identical twins.

V gene TRBV6-5 combines with J gene TRBJ2-7, with D hard to call. Sequences were obtained from CD4+ T cells sorted from blood. This receptor was identified in a woman aged 18 to 35 in good health. This CDR3 is CASSYMGEQYF. CDR3 sequence (DNA): TGTGCCAGCAGTTACATGGGCGAGCAGTACTTC.